This T cell receptor beta chain was obtained from a study of regulatory T cells in long-lasting Graves disease. This CDR3 is built from 16 residues. The germline V gene has CDR1 LNHNV and CDR2 YYDKDF (reference sequence). Deletions cut 5 bases from V and 4 bases from J, with 17 bases between. Building of the TCR beta libraries involved iRepertoire HTBI primers and Arm-PCR of CDR3 regions. From the multiplex PCR reads, TCRdb called clonotypes with MiXCR, one entry per CDR3 protein. Counted here are almost 350,000 distinct CDR3 sequences, about 18% occurring once; the ten biggest clones make up 29%. Time point meaning: persistent/refractory GD, antithyroid drugs over 5 years with positive TRAb. RNA from PBMCs was the source of the TCR library. This clonotype appeared many times.

The source material was peripheral blood mononuclear cells (PBMCs), sampled when the disease was refractory, from a patient treated with antithyroid drugs. The origin of this receptor is a female donor with Graves disease. The chain carries TRBV15 and TRBJ2-2; D possibly uses TRBD1 or TRBD2 (5 bases each). DNA of the CDR3: TGTGCCACCAGCGGCCCAGGGAGACGGATCACCGGGGAGCTGTTTTTT. This sequence encodes CATSGPGRRITGELFF.